This entry features one T cell receptor beta chain sequence. What antigen it recognizes has not been identified. No much larger clonotype is one base removed from it; base qualities were not supplied. CDR1 and CDR2 (DFQATT, SNEGSKA) derive from the germline V gene (reference sequence). The CDR3, cysteine through phenylalanine, is 12 amino acids long. Just the 36-base CDR3 DNA is kept, in frame starting at base 1. Trimming costs V 5 bases and J 11 bases, and their ends lie 18 bases apart. The sample comes from a study of blood T cells in healthy people across ages (dated by TCRdb to about 2015). Some background on the complete study: In model experiments, template switching captured roughly one uniquely barcoded TCR beta cDNA molecule for every two T cells. Age-related changes in TCR beta repertoire diversity were measured in the study by deep sequencing normalized with unique cDNA molecular identifiers. The study analyzed two additional independent replicas of 1 million unique cDNA reads from the same blood draw for two donors, one aged 18 to 30 and one aged 80 or older. The donors were divided into four age groups: young (average around 17 years), middle-aged (over 35), aged (approximately 64) and long-lived (about 84).

Libraries were constructed by 5' RACE. Instrument used: Illumina HiSeq 2500. A second PCR of about 6 to 12 cycles was run with a J-beta primer mix and a sample-barcoded 5' primer. A unique molecular identifier was introduced onto each TCR beta cDNA molecule by a template-switch 5' adaptor carrying 12 random nucleotides. Each sample yielded at least 2.5 million CDR3-containing paired-end reads. The Mint cDNA synthesis kit, primed by a TRBC-specific oligonucleotide, was used to synthesize first-strand cDNA from all RNA. All cDNA was treated with uracil-DNA glycosylase and then went through a first 18-cycle PCR with the universal primers M1SS and BC2_uni_R. From the authors' description of their analysis: For normalization, 1 million high-quality reads were randomly selected from each sample, with every read carrying a distinct molecular identifier. Instead of being binned into consensus sequences, reads with shared molecular identifiers were discarded. MiTCR, with a Q25 quality threshold and the strictest error-elimination algorithm, was used for CDR3 identification, clonotype clustering and error correction. A nonparametric unseen species model using Euler transformation provided a lower-bound estimate of total TCR beta diversity. TCRdb redid the processing of the public reads, applying fastp at Q25 and MiXCR, and retained in-frame beta chains. Rows with a matching CDR3 protein are joined into one entry that keeps the most common DNA and genes. The V and J calls, along with clone size, are taken from TCRdb and not from the paper's own processing. The sample yields some 930,000 distinct CDR3 sequences; roughly 29% were counted once. Around 9.6% of the sample is taken by the ten largest.

Overall study outcomes, separate from this receptor: Compared with the aged group, the long-lived group had more naive CD4+ T cells, fewer expanded clones and increased TCR diversity, suggesting age selection. Since profiling was done on bulk unsorted PBMCs, naive and antigen-experienced compartments could not be conclusively compared. Total diversity estimates from one million sequenced T cells were considered lower bounds and underestimates. As age increased, observed TCR beta diversity per million T cells dropped in a roughly linear way, and a significant reduction was already evident by age 40. Donor CMV infection status was unknown, potentially confounding age-related changes in expanded clonotypes. The percentage of naive T cells measured by flow cytometry correlated strongly with observed TCR beta diversity.

The donors were 40 or so Caucasian individuals from Russia, aged 6 to 90 years, who were systemically healthy. Ten milliliters of peripheral blood were drawn from each donor into EDTA-treated Vacutainer tubes. Ficoll-Paque density-gradient centrifugation was used to isolate PBMCs, with at least 7 million obtained per sample. Trizol reagent was used to extract total RNA from the PBMCs, yielding at least 5.5 micrograms per sample. For every donor, an aliquot of PBMCs went through flow cytometry to measure the percentages of naive CD45RAhigh/CD27high T cells. These records were also assigned to another study, of T cells of mothers and their children. Reported in the second study: The donors were nine systemically healthy Caucasian individuals, made up of three mothers and their six children. cDNA synthesis used all of the extracted RNA, with roughly 1.6 ug of RNA in each 15 ul reaction. In the second PCR, the M1S primer introduced both the sample barcodes and 2-4 random nucleotides. Over 10 million TCR beta CDR3 reads came from each mother, compared with a few million reads from each child. In both related and unrelated pairs, thymic selection shapes the output of TCR recombination in a similar way, with inherited differences having only a minor effect. Normalized repertoire overlap in related mother-child pairs was always slightly higher than in unrelated mother-child pairs, but the difference was never significant. Persistent microchimeric T cell clones were not detected, at a sensitivity of around 99 clones per million clonotypes. The study used deep NGS to compare TCR beta repertoires of mothers and children, seeking features distinguishing related mother-child pairs from unrelated individuals. On average, the children were about 10 +/- 4 years old, while the mothers were 40 +/- 4 years old. After adapter ligation was performed with NEBNext reagents, the libraries were sequenced on an Illumina HiSeq 2000 with 100+100 nt paired-end reads. To avoid cross-contamination, the mother libraries and the child libraries were prepared a month apart and sequenced in separate runs. Each donor had between roughly 500,000 and 2,100,000 distinct TCR beta clonotypes identified. Naive TCR beta clonotypes were estimated from low-frequency clonotypes matched to each donor's FACS-determined naive share, without sorting.

This chain joins TRBV20-1 to TRBJ1-1, with no D gene named confidently. The sequencing sample was made of blood. The sequence was collected from a woman in her thirties or forties in good health. The nucleotide sequence reads TGCAGTGCTGGACGGGTACGGAAGGGCGCTTTCTTT. This translates into CSAGRVRKGAFF.